The 9 T cell receptor beta chains presented below share a single source sample, sequenced in a study of cytomegalovirus exposure and HLA in healthy donors. The PCR employed 60 Vbeta primers together with 13 Jbeta primers. Assay used: immunoSEQ multiplex PCR; TCRdb lists only in-frame clones, some missing. The table has 90,000 to 150,000 clones, approximately 8.6% seen once. Sequencing was performed on PBMCs. These TCRs come from a woman in her forties in good health and CMV-seropositive.

This clone has more than one count but fewer than ten. V gene TRBV5-5 combines with J gene TRBJ1-1; no clear D gene. The V end was cut by 0 bases, the J end by 8 bases, with 11 bases between. The CDR3 runs to 13 residues. Per the germline V gene, CDR1 is SGHKS and CDR2 is YYEKEE (reference sequence). CDR3 sequence reads: CASSLVGGREAFF. For the CDR3, the DNA is TGTGCCAGCAGCTTGGTTGGTGGCAGAGAAGCTTTCTTT.

This clone was found a few times. The J gene is TRBJ2-7, the V gene TRBV19; TRBD1 matches 7 bases. CDR1 is LNHDA, CDR2 SQIVND, per germline (reference sequence). V shed 6 bases and J 5 bases; nucleotides not matched to a gene: 10. This CDR3 is built from 14 residues. In DNA form, the CDR3 reads TGTGCCAGTAGGGAACCGACAGGGTATCACGAGCAGTACTTC. Its protein product is CASREPTGYHEQYF.

The gene calls are TRBV5-1 and TRBJ1-3, with 7 bases identical to TRBD1. Germline trimming cut 1 base from V and 0 bases from J; bases unmatched to any gene: 4. Germline CDR1 and CDR2: SGHRS and YFSETQ. This CDR3 region has 16 residues. CDR3 sequence (DNA): TGCGCCAGCAGCTTGTTGCAGGGGGTCTCTGGAAACACCATATATTTT. This codes for CASSLLQGVSGNTIYF.

This clone was seen a handful of times. V gene TRBV4-1 combines with J gene TRBJ1-1; TRBD1 is a possible D gene (6 bases). Germline assignment: CDR1 MGHRA and CDR2 YSYEKL. The V and J ends lost 3 bases and 4 bases respectively, with 15 bases between them. The CDR3 is made up of 15 amino acids. CDR3 nucleotides: TGCGCCAGCAGCCAGAGCAGGGGAATACGCACTGAAGCTTTCTTT. Translating gives CASSQSRGIRTEAFF.

This clone was found a few times. This CDR3 is CASSHRLQGDSLYF. CDR3 nucleotide sequence: TGTGCCAGCAGCCACAGGCTACAGGGAGATAGTCTGTACTTC. This chain joins TRBV14 and TRBJ2-7, with TRBD1 as a possible D gene (6 bases). CDR1 and CDR2 from the germline V gene are SGHDN and FVKESK. V dropped 3 bases and J dropped 12 bases, with 21 bases sitting between them. The CDR3 sequence is 14 residues long. Looking up the rest from reference TRBV14 and TRBJ2-7 gives the full variable domain: EAGVTQFPSHSVIEKGQTVTLRCDPISGHDNLYWYRRVMGKEIKFLLHFVKESKQDESGMPNNRFLAERTGGTYSTLKVQPAELEDSGVYFCASSHRLQGDSLYFGPGTRLTVT.

This clone has a handful of counts. The CDR3 is CASSESVAAGELFF. The CDR3 bases are TGTGCCAGCAGTGAATCGGTGGCGGCCGGGGAGCTGTTTTTT. The J gene is TRBJ2-2, the V gene TRBV6-1; unclear D gene. This CDR3 comprises 14 residues. Per germline, CDR1 MNHNS and CDR2 SASEGT. Trimming removed 2 bases at V and 6 bases at J, with 10 bases between.

This clone has more than one count but fewer than ten. The V gene is TRBV6-5, the J gene TRBJ2-7; 8 nucleotides align to TRBD1. Unmatched junction bases numbered 12, after V lost 6 bases and J lost 5 bases. The CDR3 sequence is 15 residues long. Germline loops: CDR1 MNHEY, CDR2 SVGAGI. CDR3 DNA: TGTGCCAGCAGGCCGCTCACCGGGACAGGTAACGAGCAGTACTTC. Translated: CASRPLTGTGNEQYF.

This clone was seen a few times. The V call is TRBV2, the J call TRBJ2-7; TRBD1 matches at 7 bases. This CDR3 is built from 14 residues. The germline CDR1 and CDR2 sequences are SNHLY and FYNNEI. The V gene end was trimmed by 6 bases and the J gene end by 3 bases; junction bases not matched to a gene: 8. This chain's CDR3 is CASRPGQIIYEQYF. The CDR3 DNA follows: TGTGCCAGCAGACCGGGACAGATAATCTACGAGCAGTACTTC.

The chain has TRBV7-3 and TRBJ2-3, with D hard to call. This CDR3 has 13 amino acids. The V end lost 1 base, the J end lost 5 bases, and 7 bases lay between the germline ends. The V gene's germline CDR1 is SGHTA and CDR2 FQGTGA. CDR3 sequence reads: CASSLNREDTQYF. The CDR3 coding sequence is TGTGCCAGCAGCTTAAACCGAGAAGATACGCAGTATTTT.